One and the same sample provided the 15 T cell receptor beta chains below, sequenced in a study of blood T cell repertoires in COVID-19. This table comes from immunoSEQ multiplex PCR, and its TCRdb copy is limited to in-frame clones, with some not included. The sample contains approximately 170,000 clones, approximately 85% of which appear only once. The source material was peripheral blood. These receptors all stem from a man aged 55 to 70 who had recovered from COVID-19.

The chain uses TRBV5-1 and TRBJ1-1; D unresolved. The CDR3 is 14 residues long. The V and J ends lost 0 bases and 1 base respectively, with 7 bases between them. CDR1 is SGHRS and CDR2 is YFSETQ in the germline V gene. The CDR3: CASSLVGQNTEAFF. CDR3 nucleotide sequence: TGCGCCAGCAGCTTGGTTGGGCAGAACACTGAAGCTTTCTTT.

This chain connects TRBV7-8 to TRBJ1-1, with 8 positions matching TRBD1. Looked up from germline, CDR1 is SGHVS and CDR2 is FQNEAQ. The V and J ends lost 5 bases and 4 bases, in that order; junction bases with no gene match: 21. This CDR3 contains 19 residues. CDR3 nucleotides: TGTGCCAGCAGCCAGAGGGTGTCAGGGGGCGGCCTAAGGGCCACTGAAGCTTTCTTT. As protein: CASSQRVSGGGLRATEAFF.

CDR3 sequence reads: CASSYQGDDNSPLHF. CDR3 nucleotide sequence: TGTGCCAGCAGCTACCAGGGGGACGATAATTCACCCCTCCACTTT. This chain uses TRBV6-5 with TRBJ1-6; 7 positions match TRBD1. CDR1 and CDR2 from the germline V gene are MNHEY and SVGAGI. The CDR3 covers 15 residues. With 6 bases clipped from V and 5 bases from J, the junction kept 7 bases outside the gene matches.

V gene TRBV7-3 combines with J gene TRBJ2-2; a possible D gene is TRBD1 (5 bases). The V and J ends lost 5 bases and 1 base respectively, with 8 bases between them. The CDR3 is 14 amino acids. Germline V lookup: CDR1 SGHTA, CDR2 FQGTGA. The DNA for the CDR3 is TGTGCCAGCAGCATCACAGGGAACACCGGGGAGCTGTTTTTT. Encoded protein: CASSITGNTGELFF.

The sample holds a few counts of this clone. The V call is TRBV6-1, the J call TRBJ1-6, with unresolved D. The CDR3 is made up of 17 amino acids. Trimming pared 4 bases from V and 7 bases from J, leaving 20 bases between. Germline V gene sequence: CDR1 MNHNS, CDR2 SASEGT. The CDR3, as DNA: TGTGCCAGCAGTGTTGGAGTTCCGGGGAGTAGCAATTCACCCCTCCACTTT. Protein: CASSVGVPGSSNSPLHF.

The V call is TRBV24-1, the J call TRBJ2-3, with 7 nucleotides matching TRBD2. The CDR3 has 15 residues. Unmatched junction bases numbered 9, after V lost 6 bases and J lost 4 bases. Germline V gene data show CDR1 as KGHDR and CDR2 as SFDVKD. CDR3 amino acids: CATSCCKRGPDTQYF. The CDR3 nucleotides read TGTGCCACCAGTTGCTGCAAGCGGGGCCCAGATACGCAGTATTTT.

This sequence joins TRBV10-3 and TRBJ2-2; D possibly corresponds to TRBD2 (5 bases). Per germline, CDR1 ENHRY and CDR2 SYGVKD. CDR3 length: 15 residues. V shed 7 bases and J shed 3 bases, with 15 bases lying between them. CDR3 nucleotide sequence: TGTGCCATCAACAGAGGGAGTTTGGACACCGGGGAGCTGTTTTTT. Translated: CAINRGSLDTGELFF.

The chain employs TRBV3-1 (or the pseudogene TRBV3-2) and TRBJ2-7; D ambiguous. CDR1 and CDR2 (germline): LGHDT, YNNKEL (reference sequence). The ends were cut back, 4 bases at V and 6 bases at J, with 10 bases in the middle. The length of the CDR3 is 12 residues. The CDR3 DNA sequence: TGTGCCAGCAGCCCCCGTCCCCTCGAGCAGTACTTC. This encodes CASSPRPLEQYF.

V is TRBV3-1 (or the pseudogene TRBV3-2) and J is TRBJ1-1; no reliable D call. Germline-derived CDR1 and CDR2 are LGHDT and YNNKEL (reference sequence). CDR3 size: 13 residues. V lost 4 bases, J lost 0 bases, and 6 bases lay in between. This CDR3 is CASSLFMNTEAFF. The CDR3 bases are TGTGCCAGCAGCCTCTTTATGAACACTGAAGCTTTCTTT.

The V gene is TRBV9, the J gene TRBJ1-2, with D possibly being TRBD1 (6 bases). This CDR3 is 14 amino acids long. V was trimmed by 0 bases and J by 4 bases, leaving 10 bases between them. Per the germline V gene, CDR1 is SGDLS and CDR2 is YYNGEE. The CDR3 DNA reads as TGTGCCAGCAGCGTAGGGGGGGGCAGCTATGGCTACACCTTC. Encoded protein: CASSVGGGSYGYTF.

Concerning this clone itself: Relative to the germline gene, one junction end is altered; a read error may explain this. V is TRBV7-9 and J is TRBJ2-7, with 10 bases fitting TRBD1. Germline CDR1 SEHNR, CDR2 FQNEAQ (reference sequence). The CDR3 length is 13 residues. The CDR3 loop reads CAGSGQGGYEQYF. For the CDR3, the DNA is TGTGCCGGCAGCGGACAGGGGGGCTACGAGCAGTACTTC.

CDR3 DNA sequence: TGTGCCAGTAGGACAGGGAACAATCAGCCCCAGCATTTT. This sequence encodes CASRTGNNQPQHF. The chain carries TRBV19 and TRBJ1-5; TRBD1 agrees at 7 bases. V was pared by 6 bases and J by 3 bases, with 2 bases of the junction left unmatched. The CDR3 extends over 13 amino acids. Per the germline V gene, CDR1 is LNHDA and CDR2 is SQIVND (reference sequence).

This clone was recorded once. The V and J genes are TRBV11-2 and TRBJ2-3; the match to TRBD2 covers 7 bases. J was trimmed by 2 bases and V by 0 bases; bases with no gene match: 5. Germline V CDR1 and CDR2: SGHAT, FQNNGV. This CDR3 is 16 amino acids long. CDR3 loop: CASSLEAGRHTDTQYF. As DNA, the CDR3 is TGTGCCAGCAGCTTAGAAGCGGGGAGACACACAGATACGCAGTATTTT.

The chain joins TRBV28 to TRBJ1-1, with TRBD1 as a possible D gene (6 bases). The CDR3 is 13 amino acids. The V gene lost 5 bases and the J gene lost 4 bases, with 11 bases spanning the gap. In germline, CDR1 is MDHEN, CDR2 SYDVKM. The CDR3 DNA is TGTGCCAGCAGTATACAGGGTTCCACTGAAGCTTTCTTT. Translating it yields CASSIQGSTEAFF.

The table lists this clone with a few counts. The genes are TRBV20-1 and TRBJ1-5; 8 bases are a match to TRBD1. Trimming removed 3 bases from V and 4 bases from J; junction bases left unmatched: 8. The CDR3 has 15 residues. Germline V lookup: CDR1 DFQATT, CDR2 SNEGSKA (reference sequence). Here the CDR3 reads CSASPADRENQPQHF. The DNA for the CDR3 is TGCAGTGCTAGTCCGGCGGACAGGGAAAATCAGCCCCAGCATTTT.